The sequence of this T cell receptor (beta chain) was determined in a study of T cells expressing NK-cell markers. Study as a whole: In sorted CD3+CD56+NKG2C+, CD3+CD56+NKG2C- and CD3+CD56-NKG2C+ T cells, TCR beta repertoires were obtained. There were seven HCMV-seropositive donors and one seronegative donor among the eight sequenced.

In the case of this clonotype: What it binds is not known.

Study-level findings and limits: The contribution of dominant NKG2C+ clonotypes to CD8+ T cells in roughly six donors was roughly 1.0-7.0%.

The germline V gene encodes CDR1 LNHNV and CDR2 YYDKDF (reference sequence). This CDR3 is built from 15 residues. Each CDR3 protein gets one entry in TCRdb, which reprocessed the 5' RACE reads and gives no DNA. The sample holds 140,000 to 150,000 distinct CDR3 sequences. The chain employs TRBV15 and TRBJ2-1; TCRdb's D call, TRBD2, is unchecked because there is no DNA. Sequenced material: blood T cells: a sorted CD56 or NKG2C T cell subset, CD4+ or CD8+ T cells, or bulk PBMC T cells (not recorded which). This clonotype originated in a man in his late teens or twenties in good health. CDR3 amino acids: CATGLLAGGYNEQFF.